The 29 T cell receptor beta chains given below trace back to one sample, sequenced in a study of early T cells in non-severe SARS-CoV-2 infection. TCRdb called the 5' RACE reads again in MiXCR, with one record for every CDR3 protein. The sample gives tens of thousands of distinct CDR3 sequences, about 10% of which show up once; roughly 1.7% is in the top ten. The material sequenced was whole blood. These receptors were obtained from an adult who was a healthcare worker with PCR-confirmed SARS-CoV-2 infection or an uninfected control (not recorded which).

The genes are TRBV5-4 and TRBJ2-7; TRBD1 agrees at 8 bases. The V gene end was trimmed by 2 bases and the J gene end by 6 bases; junction bases not matched to a gene: 7. This CDR3 has 14 amino acids. Germline-derived CDR1 and CDR2 are SGHNT and YYREEE (reference sequence). CDR3 coding DNA: TGTGCCAGCAGCTTTTTTATCACAGGGGGCGAGCAGTACTTC. It specifies CASSFFITGGEQYF.

This clonotype was recorded many times. The chain has TRBV5-1 and TRBJ2-1; D remains ambiguous. Germline CDR1 reads SGHRS; CDR2 reads YFSETQ. V was clipped by 5 bases and J by 0 bases, with 6 bases between them. This CDR3 spans 13 amino acids. In nucleotides, the CDR3 is TGCGCCAGCAGTAGGGACTCCTACAATGAGCAGTTCTTC. It specifies CASSRDSYNEQFF.

This clonotype has just one count. The chain employs TRBV2 and TRBJ2-3, with TRBD1 matching 10 bases. The germline gives CDR1 SNHLY, CDR2 FYNNEI. The trim removed 7 bases at V and 4 bases at J, leaving 5 bases unmatched. The CDR3 totals 14 residues. The CDR3 loop is CASKFGQGADTQYF. The CDR3 DNA reads as TGTGCCAGCAAGTTCGGACAGGGGGCAGATACGCAGTATTTT.

This rearrangement joins TRBV7-2 to TRBJ1-6; D is undetermined. Trimming took off 1 base at V and 6 bases at J, with 7 bases between the two ends. Germline-derived CDR1 and CDR2 are SGHTA and FQGNSA. This CDR3 spans 14 amino acids. Written as DNA, the CDR3 is TGTGCCAGCAGCTTAGGCCCCATTAATTCACCCCTCCACTTT. Translation: CASSLGPINSPLHF.

Ten or more counts support this clonotype. This chain links TRBV7-9 with TRBJ1-1; no clear D gene. Germline V gene data show CDR1 as SEHNR and CDR2 as FQNEAQ (reference sequence). V gave up 1 base and J gave up 5 bases, with 11 bases separating them. The CDR3 runs to 14 residues. As DNA, the CDR3 is TGTGCCAGCAGCTTAGATGGGGTTTTGACTGAAGCTTTCTTT. It translates to CASSLDGVLTEAFF.

This clonotype was detected only a few times. The V and J genes are TRBV6-2 or TRBV6-3 and TRBJ1-2; D is unclear. Germline-derived CDR1 and CDR2 are MNHEY and SVGEGT. The CDR3 is made up of 12 amino acids. Trimming removed 4 bases at V and 3 bases at J, with 6 bases between. The CDR3 DNA reads TGTGCCAGCAGTTTGACCGACTATGGCTACACCTTC. Amino acid sequence: CASSLTDYGYTF.

This clonotype has at least ten counts. The junction departs from germline at one end; a sequencing error may be responsible. The CDR3 nucleotides are TGTGCCAGCAGTTACGCTTACAGGGATGAAGTTTTCTTT. Protein sequence: CASSYAYRDEVFF. This chain connects TRBV6-5 to TRBJ1-1; a weak D match, TRBD1 (6 bases). From germline, CDR1 is MNHEY and CDR2 SVGAGI. The CDR3 loop spans 13 amino acids.

This clonotype was recorded many times. This chain uses TRBV30 with TRBJ2-3; D uncertain. Germline CDR1 GTSNPN, CDR2 SVGIG (reference sequence). CDR3 size: 15 residues. Trimming pared 2 bases from V and 0 bases from J, leaving 12 bases between. CDR3 in amino acids: CAWSPDKSSTDTQYF. The CDR3 bases are TGTGCCTGGAGTCCCGACAAATCTAGCACAGATACGCAGTATTTT.

In this sample, this clonotype turned up many times. The V gene is TRBV6-2 or TRBV6-3, the J gene TRBJ2-4, with D perhaps TRBD1 or TRBD2 (5 bases each). This CDR3 region has 16 residues. Germline CDR1 MNHEY, CDR2 SVGEGT. V was trimmed by 4 bases and J by 4 bases, leaving 17 bases between them. The CDR3 is CASSSRDVEKKNIQYF. Written as DNA, the CDR3 is TGTGCCAGCAGTTCCCGGGACGTGGAAAAGAAAAACATTCAGTACTTC.

The chain carries TRBV6-5 and TRBJ1-6, with D hard to call. Germline loops: CDR1 MNHEY, CDR2 SVGAGI. This CDR3 has 16 amino acids. V was clipped by 6 bases and J by 1 base, with 13 bases between them. The CDR3 loop is CASRAGESSYNSPLHF. CDR3 sequence (DNA): TGTGCCAGCAGGGCCGGGGAGTCTTCCTATAATTCACCCCTCCACTTT.

This clonotype has ten or more counts. V usage is TRBV27 and J usage is TRBJ1-1; D remains unclear. This CDR3 region has 11 residues. From germline, CDR1 is MNHEY and CDR2 SMNVEV (reference sequence). Trimming cost V 7 bases and J 10 bases, with 13 bases left between them. The CDR3 protein is CASISWTGAFF. The CDR3 region has the DNA TGTGCCAGCATTTCGTGGACCGGAGCTTTCTTT.

Many counts were recorded for this clonotype. The CDR3 loop is CASSHQDSNQPQHF. CDR3 bases: TGTGCCAGCAGTCACCAAGATAGCAATCAGCCCCAGCATTTT. The gene calls are TRBV28 and TRBJ1-5, with D uncertain. The CDR3 consists of 14 residues. The V end lost 5 bases, the J end lost 0 bases, and 8 bases lay between the germline ends. CDR1 MDHEN and CDR2 SYDVKM come from the germline V gene.

This sequence joins TRBV5-1 and TRBJ2-7, with TRBD1 identical over 8 bases. The CDR3 sequence is 15 residues long. Germline CDR1 SGHRS, CDR2 YFSETQ. V dropped 0 bases and J dropped 5; count of bases not matched to a gene: 7. In nucleotides, the CDR3 is TGCGCCAGCAGCTTGGGCCAGGGGGCAAGTCACGAGCAGTACTTC. Amino acid sequence: CASSLGQGASHEQYF.

This chain connects TRBV29-1 to TRBJ2-7; a possible D gene is TRBD1 (6 bases). This CDR3 is built from 13 residues. Germline V gene sequence: CDR1 SQVTM, CDR2 ANQGSEA. The CDR3 reads CRGPWGQISEQYF. CDR3 DNA: TGCAGGGGCCCCTGGGGACAAATCTCCGAGCAGTACTTC.

This clonotype was seen many times. The chain joins TRBV6-2 or TRBV6-3 to TRBJ1-5; D unresolved. CDR3 length: 14 residues. Trimming stripped 2 bases from V and 4 bases from J, with 9 bases between. Germline V gene sequence: CDR1 MNHEY, CDR2 SVGEGT. CDR3 region: CASSYTSLNQPQHF. CDR3 sequence (DNA): TGTGCCAGCAGTTACACCAGCTTAAATCAGCCCCAGCATTTT.

J is TRBJ1-5 and V is TRBV3-1; 7 bases fit TRBD1. V shed 3 bases, J shed 2 bases, and the junction held 1 base outside the gene matches. Germline V CDR1 and CDR2: LGHDT, YNNKEL (reference sequence). The length of the CDR3 is 14 residues. CDR3 coding DNA: TGTGCCAGCAGCCACGGACAGGGCAATCAGCCCCAGCATTTT. It is translated as CASSHGQGNQPQHF.

This clonotype was recorded at least ten times. V usage is TRBV29-1 and J usage is TRBJ2-5; D is perhaps TRBD2 (5 bases). CDR3 size: 13 residues. The V gene lost 5 bases and the J gene lost 4 bases, with 14 bases spanning the gap. The germline CDR1 and CDR2 sequences are SQVTM and ANQGSEA. CDR3 nucleotides: TGCAGCGTTTTACGGGGTATGGGAGAGACCCAGTACTTC. It is translated as CSVLRGMGETQYF.

This clonotype has a handful of counts. V is TRBV19 and J is TRBJ1-1; D unclear. The CDR3 is made up of 15 amino acids. Germline V gene lookup returns CDR1 LNHDA and CDR2 SQIVND (reference sequence). Trimming cost V 6 bases and J 1 base, with 15 bases left between them. The CDR3 DNA sequence: TGTGCCAGTAGACCCCCGGGCTTGAGGAACACTGAAGCTTTCTTT. Translating gives CASRPPGLRNTEAFF.

The V call is TRBV12-3 or TRBV12-4, the J call TRBJ2-3; possibly TRBD1 for D (8 bases). V was trimmed by 6 bases and J by 6 bases, leaving 22 bases between them. There are 16 residues in the CDR3. The CDR3 reads CASSRNTGGGSDTQYF. CDR3 coding DNA: TGTGCCAGCAGCAGGAATACAGGGGGGGGATCGGATACGCAGTATTTT.

This clonotype has ten or more counts. The V gene is TRBV6-2 or TRBV6-3, the J gene TRBJ2-5; D perhaps matches TRBD2 (6 bases). This CDR3 is built from 13 residues. V was trimmed by 4 bases and J by 7 bases, leaving 13 bases between them. The germline CDR1 and CDR2 sequences are MNHEY and SVGEGT. CDR3: CASSSGLVGTQYF. CDR3 DNA: TGTGCCAGCAGTTCGGGACTCGTCGGGACCCAGTACTTC.

The chain carries TRBV2 and TRBJ1-5, with a tentative D call TRBD1 (5 bases). The CDR3 has 15 amino acids. The germline CDR1 and CDR2 sequences are SNHLY and FYNNEI. V lost 5 bases, J lost 0 bases, and 11 bases lay in between. CDR3 nucleotides: TGTGCCAGCAGTTTCCGGGACGGTAGCAATCAGCCCCAGCATTTT. Translation gives CASSFRDGSNQPQHF.

There are many counts of this clonotype. The chain employs TRBV7-9 and TRBJ1-4, with D possibly matching TRBD1 (6 bases). Germline CDR1 and CDR2: SEHNR and FQNEAQ (reference sequence). The V and J ends lost 5 bases and 7 bases respectively, with 11 bases between them. This CDR3 is 13 amino acids long. This chain's CDR3 is CASSPQGREKLFF. Here the CDR3 DNA reads TGTGCCAGCAGCCCCCAGGGGCGTGAAAAACTGTTTTTT.

This chain links TRBV5-4 with TRBJ2-3; maybe TRBD1 (6 bases). Germline V gene sequence: CDR1 SGHNT, CDR2 YYREEE (reference sequence). The CDR3 runs to 13 residues. V shed 0 bases and J shed 6 bases, with 8 bases lying between them. CDR3 sequence: CASSLDRADTQYF. CDR3 in DNA: TGTGCCAGCAGCTTGGACAGGGCGGATACGCAGTATTTT.

This clonotype was counted at least ten times. The chain links TRBV29-1 to TRBJ2-1; 7 positions match TRBD2. Trimming at V came to 4 bases and at J to 9 bases, leaving 6 bases not matched to a gene. The CDR3 has 12 residues. Germline CDR1 SQVTM, CDR2 ANQGSEA. CDR3 nucleotide sequence: TGCAGCGTTGCGGGGGGATTGAGTGAGCAGTTCTTC. Amino acid sequence: CSVAGGLSEQFF.

The sample holds many counts of this clonotype. The chain carries TRBV18 and TRBJ1-3, with 11 bases lining up with TRBD1. J was trimmed by 0 bases and V by 3 bases; bases with no gene match: 7. The CDR3 runs 18 residues. CDR1 is KGHSH, CDR2 LQKENI, per germline. The DNA of the CDR3 is TGTGCCAGCTCACCCGGACAGGGGGCCCGTCCCTCTGGAAACACCATATATTTT. Its protein is CASSPGQGARPSGNTIYF.

This clonotype was seen at least ten times. The chain carries TRBV29-1 and TRBJ2-3, with TRBD2 matching 8 bases. Germline-derived CDR1 and CDR2 are SQVTM and ANQGSEA. The CDR3 is 14 residues long. V lost 7 bases, J lost 1 base, and 7 bases stayed unmatched. CDR3 residues: CSAWTSFGTDTQYF. CDR3 DNA: TGCAGCGCCTGGACTAGCTTTGGCACAGATACGCAGTATTTT.

This clonotype was seen ten or more times. The chain couples TRBV29-1 to TRBJ1-2; D ambiguous. Germline CDR1 is SQVTM and CDR2 is ANQGSEA. V lost 3 bases and J 6 bases, leaving 5 bases between the germline ends. The CDR3 loop spans 10 amino acids. As DNA, the CDR3 is TGCAGCGTTGAGGCGAATGGCTACACCTTC. Its translation is CSVEANGYTF.

This clonotype came up a few times. This chain uses TRBV5-6 with TRBJ2-7; D is perhaps TRBD1 or TRBD2 (5 bases each). Germline loops: CDR1 SGHDT, CDR2 YYEEEE. This CDR3 has 16 amino acids. V shed 3 bases and J shed 1 base, with 17 bases lying between them. CDR3 DNA: TGTGCCAGCAGCTCGGGACCGAGACCGAGATCCTACGAGCAGTACTTC. Amino acids: CASSSGPRPRSYEQYF.

The V call is TRBV7-9, the J call TRBJ2-7, with a possible D match to TRBD2 (6 bases). CDR1 is SEHNR and CDR2 is FQNEAQ in the germline V gene (reference sequence). The CDR3 consists of 13 residues. With 8 bases removed from V and 3 bases from J, the gap between germline ends came to 14 bases. CDR3: CASRLGGGYEQYF. The DNA of the CDR3 is TGTGCCAGCCGTCTGGGAGGCGGCTACGAGCAGTACTTC.